This record covers a single T cell receptor beta chain. The antigen remains unidentified. The data stem from a study of cytomegalovirus exposure and HLA in healthy donors. Study details: An early release of data contained about 85 million unique TCRs, which came from HLA-typed donors.

The PCR was carried out with 60 Vbeta primers and 13 Jbeta primers. Clones were sequenced by immunoSEQ multiplex PCR, and TCRdb holds only the in-frame ones, with some missing. Counted here are around 150,000 clones, more than 80% occurring once; the ten biggest clones make up approximately 4.2%. This CDR3 has 13 residues. Per the germline V gene, CDR1 is MRHNA and CDR2 is SNTAGT. Trimming pared 3 bases from V and 4 bases from J, leaving 6 bases between. Study observations and caveats: An analysis was carried out later, and it reportedly showed fewer N-insertions in an Asian-associated ancestry cluster than the approximately 670-donor mean. Solely CMV serostatus was available to characterize immune exposure. Most CMV-associated TCR beta chains appeared HLA-restricted in a later analysis.

V gene TRBV6-4 combines with J gene TRBJ2-2, with D tentatively TRBD2 (6 bases). Sequenced input: PBMCs. This receptor was obtained from a woman aged 40 to 50 in good health and CMV-seropositive. This CDR3 is CASSETSTGELFF. The CDR3 DNA reads TGTGCCAGCAGTGAGACTAGCACCGGGGAGCTGTTTTTT.